Shown below are 18 T cell receptor beta chains from a single sample sequenced in a study of human T cells and chemical hapten exposure (dated by TCRdb to about 2021). The meaning of the sample's time point label: patch test 3, about 24 weeks after DPC sensitization. This sample's treatment or condition label indicates: therapeutic diphenylcyclopropenone sensitization with weekly scalp DPC. Library construction relied on RACE. The sequencer was a NextSeq 500. The public reads were reprocessed in TCRdb via fastp at Q25 and MiXCR, keeping in-frame beta chains. Rows matching on CDR3 protein sequence are summarized as one entry with the most common DNA and genes. Present in this sample are over 55,000 distinct CDR3 sequences, roughly 10% of which were seen just once. Approximately 1.5% of the sample is taken by the ten largest. This sample comprised whole blood, obtained in connection with sensitization to the hapten diphenylcyclopropenone (DPC). The source of these receptors is a woman between 45 and 65 years old with alopecia areata. Some clones in this sample may be carry-over from other donors' samples.

As to this clonotype: A read error may be the cause here, since a much bigger clone is one base away. The V gene is TRBV18, the J gene TRBJ1-2, with a possible D match to TRBD1 (6 bases). Germline V gives CDR1 KGHSH, CDR2 LQKENI. CDR3 length: 15 residues. In DNA, the CDR3 is TGTGTCAGCTCACCAGTAGGCCGAGGGGGTAATGGCTACACCTTC. This encodes CVSSPVGRGGNGYTF.

The V gene is TRBV5-1, the J gene TRBJ2-3; D not certain. Germline V gene lookup returns CDR1 SGHRS and CDR2 YFSETQ. The germline V and J ends were trimmed by 4 bases and 6 bases, with 15 bases remaining between them. CDR3 length: 14 amino acids. CDR3 coding DNA: TGCGCCAGCAGCCCGGCGATTACCACCGATACGCAGTATTTT. Encoded protein: CASSPAITTDTQYF.

This clonotype was seen at least ten times. The chain has TRBV3-1 and TRBJ2-5; 9 bases are a match to TRBD2. V was pared by 4 bases and J by 5 bases, with 8 bases of the junction left unmatched. Per germline, CDR1 LGHDT and CDR2 YNNKEL (reference sequence). The CDR3 sequence is 15 residues long. The CDR3 is CASSRGTSRAETQYF. CDR3 DNA: TGTGCCAGCAGCCGAGGGACTAGCCGGGCGGAGACCCAGTACTTC.

The rearrangement uses TRBV28 and TRBJ1-2; TRBD1 aligns across 11 bases. With V trimmed by 5 bases and J by 4 bases, 3 bases remained unmatched. The CDR3 sequence is 14 residues long. Germline-derived CDR1 and CDR2 are MDHEN and SYDVKM. The CDR3 DNA is TGTGCCAGCAGTCCAGGACAGGGGGCCTATGGCTACACCTTC. It translates to CASSPGQGAYGYTF.

Written as DNA, the CDR3 is TGTGCCAGCTCACCACCGTTCGGGGCTGGAAACACCATATATTTT. Its protein is CASSPPFGAGNTIYF. The V call is TRBV18, the J call TRBJ1-3; D is undetermined. The CDR3 consists of 15 residues. The germline gives CDR1 KGHSH, CDR2 LQKENI. Trimming shortened V by 0 bases and J by 2 bases, and 8 bases separated the two germline ends. Full variable domain (missing parts from reference TRBV18 and TRBJ1-3): NAGVMQNPRHLVRRRGQEARLRCSPMKGHSHVYWYRQLPEEGLKFMVYLQKENIIDESGMPKERFSAEFPKEGPSILRIQQVVRGDSAAYFCASSPPFGAGNTIYFGEGSWLTVV.

This clonotype occurred a few times. The gene calls are TRBV29-1 and TRBJ1-1; D ambiguous. The CDR3 spans 11 residues. V lost 6 bases and J 8 bases, leaving 13 bases between the germline ends. Germline CDR1 and CDR2: SQVTM and ANQGSEA. The CDR3 sequence: CSVDTNIEAFF. The CDR3, as DNA: TGCAGCGTCGATACAAATATCGAAGCTTTCTTT.

In this sample, this clonotype turned up many times. CDR3 in amino acids: CASRTGQGDNQPQHF. CDR3 coding DNA: TGTGCCAGCAGAACCGGACAGGGCGACAATCAGCCCCAGCATTTT. The V gene is TRBV28, the J gene TRBJ1-5; 8 positions match TRBD1. The CDR3 totals 15 residues. J lost 3 bases, V lost 6 bases, and 7 bases had no gene match. The germline gives CDR1 MDHEN, CDR2 SYDVKM.

In this sample, this clonotype turned up a few times. This chain uses TRBV5-4 with TRBJ1-6, with TRBD1 matching 8 bases. Trimming at V came to 2 bases and at J to 5 bases, leaving 6 bases not matched to a gene. Germline assignment: CDR1 SGHNT and CDR2 YYREEE (reference sequence). The CDR3 is 16 residues long. CDR3 bases: TGTGCCAGCAGCTTTGGGACAGGCGCCAATAATTCACCCCTCCACTTT. Its translation: CASSFGTGANNSPLHF.

This clonotype appeared once. One base away lies a much larger clone, so this may be a sequencing read error. This chain joins TRBV11-1 and TRBJ1-1, with TRBD1 identical over 10 bases. With 8 bases clipped from V and 0 bases from J, the junction kept 6 bases outside the gene matches. CDR3 length: 15 amino acids. Germline V gene data show CDR1 as SGHAT and CDR2 as FQDESV (reference sequence). The CDR3 sequence is CASCRQGAMNTEAFF. In DNA, the CDR3 is TGTGCCAGCTGCAGACAGGGGGCAATGAACACTGAAGCTTTCTTT.

This clonotype has ten or more counts. V usage is TRBV7-2 and J usage is TRBJ1-1; D is possibly TRBD1 (6 bases). Trimming left V 5 bases short and J 1 base short, with 20 bases between. The V gene's germline CDR1 is SGHTA and CDR2 FQGNSA. CDR3 length equals 17 residues. DNA for the CDR3: TGTGCCAGCAGCAACCGCCGCTCGGGGGCCCGGAACACTGAAGCTTTCTTT. It yields the protein CASSNRRSGARNTEAFF.

Many counts were recorded for this clonotype. V and J are TRBV18 and TRBJ2-1, with D possibly being TRBD1 (5 bases). The CDR3 has 14 residues. V lost 2 bases and J 5 bases, leaving 10 bases between the germline ends. Germline values: CDR1 KGHSH, CDR2 LQKENI. The DNA for the CDR3 is TGTGCCAGCTCACCAAGTAGGGGCGACAATGAGCAGTTCTTC. The encoded protein is CASSPSRGDNEQFF.

This clonotype was seen only a few times. This chain uses TRBV6-5 with TRBJ1-1; 7 bases fit TRBD1. J gave up 6 bases and V 4 bases, and 5 bases lay outside the gene matches. The CDR3 has 13 residues. Germline V gives CDR1 MNHEY, CDR2 SVGAGI. The CDR3 protein is CASSSPGGPEAFF. CDR3 sequence (DNA): TGTGCCAGCAGTTCTCCAGGGGGACCTGAAGCTTTCTTT.

This clonotype has more than one count but fewer than ten. The chain employs TRBV2 and TRBJ1-4; no clear D gene. CDR3 length equals 15 residues. V shed 2 bases and J shed 4 bases, with 11 bases lying between them. The germline CDR1 and CDR2 sequences are SNHLY and FYNNEI. The DNA for the CDR3 is TGTGCCAGCAGTGAATATTCGGGCCTTAATGAAAAACTGTTTTTT. Translation gives CASSEYSGLNEKLFF. The variable domain in full, completed from reference TRBV2 and TRBJ1-4, reads EPEVTQTPSHQVTQMGQEVILRCVPISNHLYFYWYRQILGQKVEFLVSFYNNEISEKSEIFDDQFSVERPDGSNFTLKIRSTKLEDSAMYFCASSEYSGLNEKLFFGSGTQLSVL.

This clonotype has ten or more counts. The chain recombines TRBV11-2 with TRBJ2-3; TRBD2 matches at 8 bases. Germline CDR1 reads SGHAT; CDR2 reads FQNNGV. V shed 4 bases, J shed 2 bases, and the junction held 14 bases outside the gene matches. This CDR3 contains 18 residues. The CDR3 region is CASSYPPGLGGDTDTQYF. CDR3 bases: TGTGCCAGCAGCTACCCTCCGGGACTAGGGGGGGACACAGATACGCAGTATTTT. The whole variable domain, filled in from reference TRBV11-2 and TRBJ2-3, reads EAGVAQSPRYKIIEKRQSVAFWCNPISGHATLYWYQQILGQGPKLLIQFQNNGVVDDSQLPKDRFSAERLKGVDSTLKIQPAKLEDSAVYLCASSYPPGLGGDTDTQYFGPGTRLTVL.

This clonotype was counted ten times or more. The V call is TRBV11-2, the J call TRBJ2-7; 7 bases agree with TRBD1. CDR1 SGHAT and CDR2 FQNNGV come from the germline V gene. The CDR3 contains 15 residues. V lost 4 bases to trimming and J lost 3 bases; unmatched junction nucleotides: 9. CDR3 residues: CASSSNRDSSYEQYF. CDR3 nucleotide sequence: TGTGCCAGCAGCTCCAACCGGGACAGTAGCTACGAGCAGTACTTC.

The CDR3 DNA sequence: TGTGCCAGCAAAGGACAGGGGATGAACACCGGGGAGCTGTTTTTT. Translation gives CASKGQGMNTGELFF. The chain recombines TRBV6-5 with TRBJ2-2, with 9 bases lining up with TRBD1. The CDR3 is 15 residues long. V trimming: 7 bases; J trimming: 1 base; junction bases outside the gene matches: 4. Germline CDR1 and CDR2: MNHEY and SVGAGI.

The chain recombines TRBV30 with TRBJ2-2, with 8 positions matching TRBD1. CDR3 size: 13 residues. J gave up 4 bases and V 8 bases, and 6 bases lay outside the gene matches. Germline values: CDR1 GTSNPN, CDR2 SVGIG (reference sequence). DNA of the CDR3: TGTGCCGGACGGACAGGGAGCACCGGGGAGCTGTTTTTT. This sequence encodes CAGRTGSTGELFF.

The gene calls are TRBV7-2 and TRBJ2-5; the match to TRBD1 covers 8 bases. Unmatched junction bases numbered 6, after V lost 5 bases and J lost 4 bases. Germline V gene lookup returns CDR1 SGHTA and CDR2 FQGNSA. The CDR3 has 14 amino acids. CDR3 bases: TGTGCCAGCAGCGCCCGACAGGGGAGAGAGACCCAGTACTTC. Its translation: CASSARQGRETQYF.